This TCR beta chain was observed in a study of lung T cells in sarcoidosis with Löfgren's syndrome. Study-level results: Paired TRAV12-1/TRBV2 TCRs showed CDR3 homology and preferential pairing. TRAV12-1 and TRBV2 were reportedly most expanded in Löfgren's patients.

This clonotype has ten or more counts. The antigen is undetermined. TCRdb processed the reads anew with MiXCR; each CDR3 protein has one entry. Of 58,000 or so distinct CDR3 sequences listed, 21% are singletons. Germline CDR1 is MDHEN and CDR2 is SYDVKM. This CDR3 has 12 residues. V gave up 5 bases and J gave up 11 bases, with 12 bases separating them. This clonotype was sampled from a human donor with sarcoidosis (Löfgren's syndrome or another form), or a control subject (not recorded which). This rearrangement joins TRBV28 to TRBJ2-2; D is uncertain. The material sequenced was CD4+ T cells from PBMCs. CDR3 residues: CASSLTRGELFF. CDR3 coding DNA: TGTGCCAGCAGTCTGACCCGAGGCGAGCTGTTTTTT.